This T cell receptor beta chain stems from a study of cytomegalovirus exposure and HLA in healthy donors. Across the whole study: Among fewer than 500 genotyped donors, around 77% fell in the Caucasian-associated ancestry cluster.

Vbeta (60) and Jbeta (13) primers were used in the PCR. Measured with immunoSEQ multiplex PCR; TCRdb has only the in-frame clones, and not every one. The repertoire holds 90,000 to 150,000 clones, approximately 78% seen once, with about 7.9% in the top ten. The length of the CDR3 is 14 residues. Trimming removed 7 bases from V and 2 bases from J, with 14 bases in between. Germline loops: CDR1 LGHNA, CDR2 YNFKEQ. In its sample, this clone was seen once. Its antigen is undetermined. Study-level points and caveats: Solely CMV serostatus was available to characterize immune exposure.

This receptor was taken from a woman between 40 and 50 years old in good health and CMV-seropositive. Sequencing was carried out using PBMCs. This chain connects TRBV4-2 to TRBJ1-2, with no clear D. The CDR3 spells CASTPRGDNYGYTF. The CDR3, as DNA: TGTGCCAGCACTCCCCGAGGTGACAACTATGGCTACACCTTC.